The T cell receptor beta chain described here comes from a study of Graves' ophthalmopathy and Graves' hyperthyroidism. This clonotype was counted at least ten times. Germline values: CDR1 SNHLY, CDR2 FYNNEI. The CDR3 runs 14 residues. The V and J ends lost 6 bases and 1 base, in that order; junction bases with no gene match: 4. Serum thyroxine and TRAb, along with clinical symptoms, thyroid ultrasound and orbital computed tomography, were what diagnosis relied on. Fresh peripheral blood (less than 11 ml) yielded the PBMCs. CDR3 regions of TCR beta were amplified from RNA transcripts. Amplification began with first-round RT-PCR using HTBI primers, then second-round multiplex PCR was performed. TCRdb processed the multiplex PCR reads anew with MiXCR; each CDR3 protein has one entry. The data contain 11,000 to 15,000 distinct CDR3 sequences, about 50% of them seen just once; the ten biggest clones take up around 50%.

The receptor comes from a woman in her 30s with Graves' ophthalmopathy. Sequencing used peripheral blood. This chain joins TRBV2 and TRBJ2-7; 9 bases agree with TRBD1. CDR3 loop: CASRGQGHSYEQYF. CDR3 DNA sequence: TGTGCCAGCAGAGGACAGGGGCATTCCTACGAGCAGTACTTC.